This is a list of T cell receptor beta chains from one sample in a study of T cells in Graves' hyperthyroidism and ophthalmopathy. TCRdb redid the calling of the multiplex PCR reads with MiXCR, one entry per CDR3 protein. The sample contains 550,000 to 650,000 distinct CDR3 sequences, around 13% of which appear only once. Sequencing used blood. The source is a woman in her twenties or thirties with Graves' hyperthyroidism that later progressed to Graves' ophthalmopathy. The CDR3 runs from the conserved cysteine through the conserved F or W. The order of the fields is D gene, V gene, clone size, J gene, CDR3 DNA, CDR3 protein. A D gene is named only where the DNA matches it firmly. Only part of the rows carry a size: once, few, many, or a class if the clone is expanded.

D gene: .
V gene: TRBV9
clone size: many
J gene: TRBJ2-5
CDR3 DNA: TGTGCCAGCAGCAGAGGCGCCGAAGGGACCCAGTACTTC
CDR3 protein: CASSRGAEGTQYF

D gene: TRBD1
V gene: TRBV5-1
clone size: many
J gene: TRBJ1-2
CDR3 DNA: TGCGCCAGCAGCCCGACAGGGCTCCGCTATGGCTACACCTTC
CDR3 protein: CASSPTGLRYGYTF

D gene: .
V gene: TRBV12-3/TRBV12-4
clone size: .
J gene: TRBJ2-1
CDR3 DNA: TGTGCCAGCGGTTTAGTTCAGGGCCTTCTCCAATACAATGAGCAGTTCTTC
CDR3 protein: CASGLVQGLLQYNEQFF

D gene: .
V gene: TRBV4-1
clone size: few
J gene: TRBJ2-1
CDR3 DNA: TGCGCCAGCAGCCAAGCCCGGGACGGGAGCTCCTACAATGAGCAGTTCTTC
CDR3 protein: CASSQARDGSSYNEQFF

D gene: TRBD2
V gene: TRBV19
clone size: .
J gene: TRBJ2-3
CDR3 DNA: TGTGCCAGTAGTATGGGAACTAGCGGGGGAGGTAGCACAGATACGCAGTATTTT
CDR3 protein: CASSMGTSGGGSTDTQYF

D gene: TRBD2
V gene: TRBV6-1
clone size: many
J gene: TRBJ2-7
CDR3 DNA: TGTGCCAGCAGGGCCGGACTAGCGGTAGGTCTCTACGAGCAGTACTTC
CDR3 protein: CASRAGLAVGLYEQYF

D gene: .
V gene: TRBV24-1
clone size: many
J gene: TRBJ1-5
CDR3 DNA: TGTGCCACCAGTTCAGGGGCGGTAGGAAATCAGCCCCAGCATTTT
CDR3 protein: CATSSGAVGNQPQHF

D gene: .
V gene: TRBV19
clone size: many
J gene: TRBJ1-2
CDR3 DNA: TGTGCCAGTAGGCAGGGTGACTATGGCTACACCTTC
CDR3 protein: CASRQGDYGYTF

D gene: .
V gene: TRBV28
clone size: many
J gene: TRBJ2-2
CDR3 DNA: TGTGCCAGCACCCACGGGTCCGGGGAGCTGTTTTTT
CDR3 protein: CASTHGSGELFF

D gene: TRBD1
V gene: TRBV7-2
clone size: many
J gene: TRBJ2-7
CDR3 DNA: TGTGCCAGCAACGCCCTCGGACAGGGGCTATCCGAGCAGTACTTC
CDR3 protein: CASNALGQGLSEQYF

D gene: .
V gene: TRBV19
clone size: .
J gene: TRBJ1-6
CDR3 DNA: TGTGCCAGTAGTAAGGGGCAGGGTAAAACACCCCTCCACTTT
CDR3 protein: CASSKGQGKTPLHF

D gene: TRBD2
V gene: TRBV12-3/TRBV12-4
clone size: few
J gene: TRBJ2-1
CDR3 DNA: TGTGCCAGCAGTTTCCTAGGGCGGGAGGGCTACTACAATGAGCAGTTCTTC
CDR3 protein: CASSFLGREGYYNEQFF

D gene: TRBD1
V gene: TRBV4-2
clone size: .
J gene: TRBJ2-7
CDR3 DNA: TGTGCCAGCAGCCAACCGGGACAGGGTTCCCCCGAGCAGTACTTC
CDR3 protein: CASSQPGQGSPEQYF

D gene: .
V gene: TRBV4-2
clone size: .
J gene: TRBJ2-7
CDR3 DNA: TGTGCCAGCAGCCCACAGGCCCGGGACGAGCAGTACTTC
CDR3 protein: CASSPQARDEQYF

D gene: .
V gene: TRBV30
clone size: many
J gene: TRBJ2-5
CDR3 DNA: TGTGCCTGGAGAAAAGGGGCCATTACCAGCCAAGAGACCCAGTACTTC
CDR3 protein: CAWRKGAITSQETQYF

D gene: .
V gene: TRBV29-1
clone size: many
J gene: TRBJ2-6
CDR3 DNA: TGCAGCGGGGAAACTACAGACTCTGGGGCCAACGTCCTGACTTTC
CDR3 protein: CSGETTDSGANVLTF

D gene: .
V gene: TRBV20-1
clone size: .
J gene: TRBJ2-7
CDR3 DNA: TGCAGTGCTCGGAGGACAGATTACTCCTACGAGCAGTACTTC
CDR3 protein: CSARRTDYSYEQYF

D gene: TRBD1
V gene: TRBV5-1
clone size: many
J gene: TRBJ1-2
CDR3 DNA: TGCGCCAGCAGCCTTGAAGGACAGGGGGCTTTTGGCTACACCTTC
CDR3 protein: CASSLEGQGAFGYTF

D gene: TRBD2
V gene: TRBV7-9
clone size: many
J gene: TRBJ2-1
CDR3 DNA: TGTGCCAGCACCTCTAAGACTAGCGGTTACAATGAGCAGTTCTTC
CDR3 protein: CASTSKTSGYNEQFF